This T cell receptor beta chain was obtained from a study of T-cell memory formation after mild COVID-19. After 5'RACE with constant-segment primers, TCR alpha and TCR beta cDNA libraries carrying sample barcodes and UMIs were obtained. TCRdb re-derived calls from the 5' RACE reads in MiXCR, one entry per CDR3 protein. The sample holds some 65,000 distinct CDR3 sequences, 16% seen once. There are 15 residues in the CDR3. Germline CDR1 is SGHTA and CDR2 is FQGNSA. V was clipped by 8 bases and J by 5 bases, with 21 bases between them. The V call is TRBV7-2, the J call TRBJ2-5; no clear D gene. This clonotype was sampled from an adult woman who had mild COVID-19 (a few samples of this study predate the infection). Cell type and time point are not known. The source material was PBMCs or a T cell subset sorted from them (not recorded which). CDR3 nucleotide sequence: TGTGCCAGCGGAATTTGGGCGGTTTGGGCGGAGACCCAGTACTTC. Residues: CASGIWAVWAETQYF.